This T cell receptor beta chain was captured in a study of a mutant IDH1 vaccine in newly diagnosed glioma (dated by TCRdb to the early 2020s). As for the study more broadly: Patients were given eight vaccinations, in weeks 1, 3, 5, 7, 11, 15, 19 and 23, which matched visits V03 through V10. Before enrollment, patients had received standard therapy of radiotherapy alone, temozolomide alone, or radiochemotherapy with temozolomide; most received the combination. In the chemotherapy-containing groups, vaccination started alongside temozolomide cycles, whereas in patients who had radiotherapy alone it started 4-6 weeks after radiotherapy. Peripheral blood was collected at six visits: V03 (baseline), V05, V07, V10, V12 and V13. Of the 25 to 40 treated patients, roughly 62% were male and 37.5% were female, and the mean age was 40.4 years. For exploratory analyses, longitudinal TCRB deep sequencing was carried out in 25 treated patients wherever samples were available.

Read against the paper, the sample's time point label means: week 11, during vaccination. Every vaccine dose consisted of 300 ug of a 20-mer mutant IDH1 peptide in Montanide, administered subcutaneously together with topical imiquimod. Donors had newly diagnosed WHO grade 3 or 4 IDH1-mutant astrocytomas with loss of nuclear ATRX. The samples were drawn from NOA16, a multicentre, single-arm, open-label phase I trial in Germany that tested a mutant IDH1 peptide vaccine in humans for the first time. Genomic DNA for TCRB sequencing was isolated from EDTA blood with the DNeasy Blood and Tissue Kit. Library method: the immunoSEQ multiplex PCR assay. Following the manufacturer's protocol, the hsTCRB Kit was used to amplify rearranged TCR beta chain sequences. An Illumina MiSeq was used to sequence the TCRB libraries. The authors' analysis ran thus. Demultiplexing, trimming and gene mapping were performed with the kit vendor's proprietary platform. Entries here come from immuneACCESS through TCRdb and include only in-frame sequences with V and J called. Some clones fail to appear in such tables; in the studies checked, an unresolved V gene covers under half of the shortfall, and the cause of the remainder is unknown. V, J and clone size derive from that table, while D and trimming were established from the DNA sequence. Present in this sample are roughly 70,000 clones, about 81% of which were seen just once. About 8.2% of the sample goes to the ten largest clones.

CDR1 and CDR2, looked up from the germline V gene, are MDHEN and SYDVKM. After removal of 8 bases from V and 3 bases from J, the junction retains 12 bases not matched to a gene. The CDR3 sequence holds 16 residues, the cysteine and phenylalanine included. CDR3 DNA only is kept here, 48 bases in frame from base 1. General conclusions and limits of the study: Immune responses induced by the vaccine were seen in over 90% of patients across multiple MHC alleles. The authors stated that sample limitations prevented analyses of patient blood samples from being reproduced. Changes in the top peripheral T cell clonotypes picked up by TCRB sequencing did not appear to be linked to pseudoprogression. Selection of PBMC samples for TCRB deep sequencing was based on availability.

About this clone itself: Its antigen remains unidentified. Within one base of it there is no much larger clone, and no base qualities were kept.

The starting material was PBMCs, obtained from a glioma patient whose treatment included an IDH1 peptide vaccine. This receptor was taken from a woman in her forties or fifties with glioma. This sequence uses TRBV28 and TRBJ2-7, with 11 central nucleotides matching TRBD1. The CDR3 loop reads CASAGQGEGAFYEQYF. The DNA sequence is as follows: TGTGCCAGCGCGGGACAGGGGGAAGGGGCTTTCTACGAGCAGTACTTC.